The T cell receptor beta chain described here comes from a study of shared T cell receptors in the human thymus. The J segment lost 6 bases and the V segment lost 0 bases, leaving 4 bases of the junction unmatched. The length of the CDR3 is 14 residues. Germline-derived CDR1 and CDR2 are MGHRA and YSYEKL. Profiled with immunoSEQ multiplex PCR; TCRdb holds only in-frame clones, not every one. The sample carries some 700,000 clones, approximately 85% recorded once. These records were also assigned to another study, of human thymus T cells. This second report adds: Corrective heart surgery yielded resections, and these provided the thymus tissue. Apparent bias marked the V and J gene usage of thymic and blood repertoires. Overlap was high between thymic repertoires from unrelated individuals, as reported in related research.

The clonotype was recovered from a girl in the first two years of life with a congenital heart defect. Material for sequencing was thymocytes. This chain uses TRBV4-1 with TRBJ1-1; TRBD1 matches 7 bases. The CDR3 bases are TGCGCCAGCAGCCAAGACGGACAGGTTCCTGAAGCTTTCTTT. It codes for CASSQDGQVPEAFF.